This T cell receptor beta chain derives from a study of a mutant IDH1 vaccine in newly diagnosed glioma. About the research overall: The start of vaccination came 4-6 weeks after radiotherapy alone, or with temozolomide cycles. Earlier therapy was either radiotherapy, temozolomide, or both, and most got both.

TCRdb's copy holds only in-frame clones and misses some; the assay was immunoSEQ multiplex PCR. The sample lists roughly 60,000 clones; 75% to 85% were seen once. Described time point: week 23, last vaccination. In the vaccine, a single dose held 300 ug of the mutant IDH1 20-mer peptide, along with topical imiquimod. The astrocytomas were IDH1-mutant, ATRX-negative, and WHO grade 3 or 4. To note about this clone: Its antigen is not identified.

V lost 0 bases and J lost 6, with 7 bases in between. CDR1 is SGHRS, CDR2 YFSETQ, per germline. The CDR3 is 13 residues long. The sample in question was PBMCs, obtained from a glioma patient whose treatment included an IDH1 peptide vaccine. J is TRBJ1-5 and V is TRBV5-1; D is unresolved. The origin of this receptor is a man aged 35-49 years with glioma. CDR3 sequence: CASSLVELQPQHF. CDR3 in DNA: TGCGCCAGCAGCTTGGTGGAGCTTCAGCCCCAGCATTTT.